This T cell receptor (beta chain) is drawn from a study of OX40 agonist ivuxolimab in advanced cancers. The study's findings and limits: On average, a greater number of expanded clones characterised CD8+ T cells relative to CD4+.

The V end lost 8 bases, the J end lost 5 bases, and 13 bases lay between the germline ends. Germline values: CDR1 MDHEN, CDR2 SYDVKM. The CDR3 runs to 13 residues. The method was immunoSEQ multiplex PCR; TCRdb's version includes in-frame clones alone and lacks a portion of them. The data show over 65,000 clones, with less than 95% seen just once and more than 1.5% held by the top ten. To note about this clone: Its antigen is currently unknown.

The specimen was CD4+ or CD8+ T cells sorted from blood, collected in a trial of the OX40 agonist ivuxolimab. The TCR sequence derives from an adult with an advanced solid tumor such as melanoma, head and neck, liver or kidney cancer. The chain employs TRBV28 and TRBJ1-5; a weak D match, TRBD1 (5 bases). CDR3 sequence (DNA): TGTGCCAGCTCCCGACAGTGGGATCAGCCCCAGCATTTT. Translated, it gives CASSRQWDQPQHF. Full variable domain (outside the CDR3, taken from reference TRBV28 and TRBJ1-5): DVKVTQSSRYLVKRTGEKVFLECVQDMDHENMFWYRQDPGLGLRLIYFSYDVKMKEKGDIPEGYSVSREKKERFSLILESASTNQTSMYLCASSRQWDQPQHFGDGTRLSIL.